Below, 13 T cell receptor beta chains from the same sample are listed, as sequenced in a study of blood T cell repertoires in COVID-19. Sequencing used immunoSEQ multiplex PCR; TCRdb keeps in-frame clones, though not all of them. Of 300,000 to 400,000 clones in the sample, roughly 90% were seen once. The sample comprised peripheral blood. The receptor source for this set is a woman in her thirties with COVID-19, enrolled during active disease.

The rearrangement joins TRBV7-9 to TRBJ1-3; TRBD1 matches at 9 bases. CDR1 is SEHNR, CDR2 FQNEAQ, per germline (reference sequence). The length of the CDR3 is 18 residues. V gave up 5 bases and J gave up 2 bases; unmatched junction bases: 13. The CDR3 here is CASSTDYPGQGPGNTIYF. Written as DNA, the CDR3 is TGTGCCAGCAGCACCGATTATCCGGGACAGGGACCTGGAAACACCATATATTTT.

This clone was seen a single time. CDR3 sequence reads: CASSFGQGYEQYF. The CDR3 nucleotides read TGTGCCAGCAGCTTTGGACAGGGGTACGAGCAGTACTTC. This rearrangement joins TRBV13 to TRBJ2-7; TRBD1 matches at 9 bases. The ends lost 3 bases at V and 4 bases at J; junction bases unmatched: 1. Germline V gene lookup returns CDR1 PRHDT and CDR2 FYEKMQ (reference sequence). This CDR3 region has 13 residues.

The V and J genes are TRBV11-2 and TRBJ2-5; 7 nucleotides align to TRBD1. Germline V gene lookup returns CDR1 SGHAT and CDR2 FQNNGV. J lost 5 bases, V lost 1 base, and 7 bases had no gene match. This CDR3 region has 15 residues. The CDR3 DNA follows: TGTGCCAGCAGCTTAGGAGGGCCCAGGGGGGAGACCCAGTACTTC. Its translation: CASSLGGPRGETQYF.

V usage is TRBV5-6 and J usage is TRBJ1-1; D gene unclear. Trimming took off 4 bases at V and 5 bases at J, with 9 bases between the two ends. CDR3 length: 12 amino acids. CDR1 and CDR2 (germline): SGHDT, YYEEEE. The CDR3 DNA reads TGTGCCAGCAGCGTCCAGGCAACTGAAGCTTTCTTT. It encodes CASSVQATEAFF.

This clone was recorded a few times. This chain uses TRBV5-1 with TRBJ2-5; 10 positions agree with TRBD2. Germline CDR1 and CDR2: SGHRS and YFSETQ. V shed 4 bases, J shed 3 bases, and the junction held 6 bases outside the gene matches. CDR3 length: 15 amino acids. The CDR3 nucleotides read TGCGCCAGCAGCCTTGGTGGACTAGCGGAAGAGACCCAGTACTTC. It is translated as CASSLGGLAEETQYF.

This clone occurred a few times. The CDR3 sequence: CASSLGQGDWDYGYTF. In DNA, the CDR3 is TGTGCCAGCAGCTTGGGACAGGGGGATTGGGACTATGGCTACACCTTC. The chain uses TRBV5-6 and TRBJ1-2; the match to TRBD1 covers 9 bases. Germline CDR1 and CDR2: SGHDT and YYEEEE. The length of the CDR3 is 16 residues. Germline trimming cut 0 bases from V and 3 bases from J; bases unmatched to any gene: 6. The entire variable domain, with the rest obtained from reference TRBV5-6 and TRBJ1-2, is as follows: DAGVTQSPTHLIKTRGQQVTLRCSPKSGHDTVSWYQQALGQGPQFIFQYYEEEERQRGNFPDRFSGHQFPNYSSELNVNALLLGDSALYLCASSLGQGDWDYGYTFGSGTRLTVV.

The V gene is TRBV6-1, the J gene TRBJ2-2; tentative D call: TRBD2 (5 bases). Deletions cut 1 base from V and 4 bases from J, with 10 bases between. CDR3 size: 15 residues. The germline V gene has CDR1 MNHNS and CDR2 SASEGT. CDR3 DNA sequence: TGTGCCAGCAGTGAAGAGAGGGCGGGCACCGGGGAGCTGTTTTTT. It codes for CASSEERAGTGELFF.

The V gene is TRBV5-6, the J gene TRBJ1-1; D remains ambiguous. This CDR3 comprises 13 residues. Germline CDR1 reads SGHDT; CDR2 reads YYEEEE. Trimming cost V 4 bases and J 3 bases, with 10 bases left between them. This CDR3 reads CASSRPLYTEAFF. Written as DNA, the CDR3 is TGTGCCAGCAGCCGTCCGTTATACACTGAAGCTTTCTTT.

This chain connects TRBV14 to TRBJ2-3; 8 bases map to TRBD2. Germline CDR1 SGHDN, CDR2 FVKESK. Losses at the gene ends were 7 bases for V and 5 bases for J; bases not matched to a gene: 8. CDR3 length: 14 residues. The CDR3 coding sequence is TGTGCCAGCAAAAACGGACTAGCTCAAGATACGCAGTATTTT. It specifies CASKNGLAQDTQYF.

The chain is built from TRBV28 and TRBJ2-2; 13 bases are shared with TRBD2. Germline lookup yields CDR1 MDHEN and CDR2 SYDVKM. The ends lost 0 bases at V and 1 base at J; junction bases unmatched: 14. The CDR3 contains 22 residues. In nucleotides, the CDR3 is TGTGCCAGCAGTTTATGGGTGGCCACCGGGACTAGCGGGATCAGGAACACCGGGGAGCTGTTTTTT. As protein: CASSLWVATGTSGIRNTGELFF.

This rearrangement joins TRBV6-5 to TRBJ1-4; the D is unclear. Germline-derived CDR1 and CDR2 are MNHEY and SVGAGI. V was clipped by 2 bases and J by 4 bases, with 11 bases between them. This CDR3 comprises 15 residues. The CDR3 sequence: CASSYVRSGNEKLFF. The CDR3 bases are TGTGCCAGCAGTTACGTTAGGTCAGGTAATGAAAAACTGTTTTTT.

The chain recombines TRBV7-8 with TRBJ1-2, with TRBD1 matching over 9 bases. V lost 1 base, J lost 7 bases, and 7 bases stayed unmatched. The V gene's germline CDR1 is SGHVS and CDR2 FQNEAQ. The CDR3 is 15 amino acids. This CDR3 reads CASSLEGDRVAGYTF. DNA for the CDR3: TGTGCCAGCAGCTTAGAGGGGGACAGGGTTGCTGGCTACACCTTC. The full variable domain, its missing parts supplied by reference TRBV7-8 and TRBJ1-2, is GAGVSQSPRYKVAKRGQDVALRCDPISGHVSLFWYQQALGQGPEFLTYFQNEAQLDKSGLPSDRFFAERPEGSVSTLKIQRTQQEDSAVYLCASSLEGDRVAGYTFGSGTRLTVV.

The chain couples TRBV29-1 to TRBJ2-5, with 10 bases that match TRBD2. With V trimmed by 6 bases and J by 9 bases, 10 bases remained unmatched. Germline loops: CDR1 SQVTM, CDR2 ANQGSEA. CDR3 size: 13 residues. The CDR3 nucleotides read TGCAGCGTCGGGACTAGCGTAGAACAGGCCCAGTACTTC. Protein: CSVGTSVEQAQYF.